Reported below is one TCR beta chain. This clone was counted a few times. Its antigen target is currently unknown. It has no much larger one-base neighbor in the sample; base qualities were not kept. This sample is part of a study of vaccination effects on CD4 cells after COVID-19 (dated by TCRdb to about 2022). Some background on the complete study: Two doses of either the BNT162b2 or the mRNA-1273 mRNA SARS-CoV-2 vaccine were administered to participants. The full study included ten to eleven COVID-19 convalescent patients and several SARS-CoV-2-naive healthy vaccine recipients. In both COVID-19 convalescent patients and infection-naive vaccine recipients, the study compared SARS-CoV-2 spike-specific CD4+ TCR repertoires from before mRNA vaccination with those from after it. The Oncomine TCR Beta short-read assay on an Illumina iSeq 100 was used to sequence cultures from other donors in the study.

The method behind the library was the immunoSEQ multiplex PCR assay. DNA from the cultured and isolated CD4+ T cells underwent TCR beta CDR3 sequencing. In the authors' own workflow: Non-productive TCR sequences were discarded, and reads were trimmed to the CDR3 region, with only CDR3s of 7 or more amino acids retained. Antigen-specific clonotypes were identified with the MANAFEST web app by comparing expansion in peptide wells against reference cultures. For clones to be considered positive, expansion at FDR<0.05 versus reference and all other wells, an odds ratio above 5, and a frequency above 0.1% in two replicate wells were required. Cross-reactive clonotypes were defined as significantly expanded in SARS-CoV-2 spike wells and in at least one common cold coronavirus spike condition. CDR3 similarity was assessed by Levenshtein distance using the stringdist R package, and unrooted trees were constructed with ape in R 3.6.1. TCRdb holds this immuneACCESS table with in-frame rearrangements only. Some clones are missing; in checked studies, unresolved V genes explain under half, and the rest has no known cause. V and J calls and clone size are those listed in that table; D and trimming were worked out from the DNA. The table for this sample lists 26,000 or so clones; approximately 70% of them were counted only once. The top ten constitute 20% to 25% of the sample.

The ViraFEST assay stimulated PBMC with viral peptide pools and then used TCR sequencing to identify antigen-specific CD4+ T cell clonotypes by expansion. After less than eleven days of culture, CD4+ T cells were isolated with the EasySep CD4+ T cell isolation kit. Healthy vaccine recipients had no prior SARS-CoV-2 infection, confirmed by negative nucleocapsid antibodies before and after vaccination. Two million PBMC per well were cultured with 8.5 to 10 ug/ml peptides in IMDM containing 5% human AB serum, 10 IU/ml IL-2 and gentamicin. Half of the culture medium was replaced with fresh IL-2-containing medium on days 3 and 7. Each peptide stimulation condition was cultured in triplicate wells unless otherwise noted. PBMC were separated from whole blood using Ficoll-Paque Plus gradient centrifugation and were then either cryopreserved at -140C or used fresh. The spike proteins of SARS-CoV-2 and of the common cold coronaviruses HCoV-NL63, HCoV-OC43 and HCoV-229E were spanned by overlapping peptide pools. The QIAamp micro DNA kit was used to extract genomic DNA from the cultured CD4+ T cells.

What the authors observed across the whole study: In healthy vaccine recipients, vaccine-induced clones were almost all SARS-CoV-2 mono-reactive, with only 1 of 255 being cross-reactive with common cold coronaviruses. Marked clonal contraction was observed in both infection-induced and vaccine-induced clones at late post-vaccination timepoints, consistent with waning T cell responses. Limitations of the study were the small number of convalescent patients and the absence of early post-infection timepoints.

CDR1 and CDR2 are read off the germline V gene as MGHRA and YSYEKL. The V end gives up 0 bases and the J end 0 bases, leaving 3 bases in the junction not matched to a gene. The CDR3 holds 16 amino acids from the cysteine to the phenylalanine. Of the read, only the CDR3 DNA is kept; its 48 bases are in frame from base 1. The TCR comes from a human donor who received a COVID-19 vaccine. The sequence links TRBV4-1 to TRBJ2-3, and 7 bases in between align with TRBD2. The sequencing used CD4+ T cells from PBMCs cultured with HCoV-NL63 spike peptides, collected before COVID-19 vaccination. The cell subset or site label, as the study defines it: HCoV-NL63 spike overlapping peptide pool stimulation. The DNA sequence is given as TGCGCCAGCAGCCAAGAGGGGACTATTAGCACAGATACGCAGTATTTT. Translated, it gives CASSQEGTISTDTQYF.